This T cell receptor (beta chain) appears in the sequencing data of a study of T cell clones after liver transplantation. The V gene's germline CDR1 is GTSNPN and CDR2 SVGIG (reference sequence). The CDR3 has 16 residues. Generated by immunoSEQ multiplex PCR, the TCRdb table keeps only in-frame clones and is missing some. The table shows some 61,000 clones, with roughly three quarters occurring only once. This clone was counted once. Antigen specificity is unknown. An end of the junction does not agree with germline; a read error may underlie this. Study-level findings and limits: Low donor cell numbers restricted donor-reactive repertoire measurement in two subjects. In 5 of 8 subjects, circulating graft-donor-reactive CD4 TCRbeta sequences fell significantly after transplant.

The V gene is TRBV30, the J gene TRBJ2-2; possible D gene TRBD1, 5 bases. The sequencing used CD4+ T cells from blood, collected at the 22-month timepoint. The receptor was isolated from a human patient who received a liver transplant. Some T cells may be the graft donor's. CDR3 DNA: TGTGCCTGGAGTGTAGGATGGGCAGGGAACGCCGGGGAGCTGTTTTTT. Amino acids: CAWSVGWAGNAGELFF.